The 15 T cell receptor beta chains listed next were all sequenced from one sample in a study of T cells in Graves' hyperthyroidism and ophthalmopathy. The source material, RNA transcripts, was used to amplify TCR beta CDR3 regions. A first-round RT-PCR of the TCR CDR3 used the HTBI primer set. TCRdb re-called the multiplex PCR reads with MiXCR, one entry per CDR3 protein. Of approximately 400,000 distinct CDR3 sequences in the sample, approximately 20% were seen once. The sequenced sample consisted of blood. These receptors were collected from a woman younger than 35 with Graves' hyperthyroidism.

The DNA for the CDR3 is TGTGCCAGCAGTCCCACTCGGGGCGAGCAGTACTTC. Protein: CASSPTRGEQYF. The chain recombines TRBV2 with TRBJ2-7, with D possibly matching TRBD2 (5 bases). V dropped 5 bases and J dropped 6 bases, with 11 bases sitting between them. Germline V gene lookup returns CDR1 SNHLY and CDR2 FYNNEI. The CDR3 is 12 residues long.

The table lists this clonotype with many counts. This chain connects TRBV19 to TRBJ2-7; a weak D match, TRBD2 (6 bases). The CDR3 totals 14 residues. In germline, CDR1 is LNHDA, CDR2 SQIVND (reference sequence). V was clipped by 5 bases and J by 0 bases, with 11 bases between them. The CDR3 reads CASSHTGLSYEQYF. The CDR3 bases are TGTGCCAGTAGTCATACGGGACTCTCCTACGAGCAGTACTTC.

This clonotype was recorded a few times. V gene TRBV6-5 combines with J gene TRBJ1-5; 7 bases are a match to TRBD1. The trim removed 8 bases at V and 6 bases at J, leaving 10 bases unmatched. The germline gives CDR1 MNHEY, CDR2 SVGAGI. The CDR3 runs 14 residues. The CDR3 DNA is TGTGCCAGCGGTTCGGAGGACAGGACTCAGCCCCAGCATTTT. Encoded protein: CASGSEDRTQPQHF.

V is TRBV7-6 and J is TRBJ1-2; 8 bases are a match to TRBD1. V shed 5 bases and J 2 bases; nucleotides not matched to a gene: 4. The germline V gene encodes CDR1 SGHVS and CDR2 FNYEAQ. The CDR3 has 14 residues. The CDR3 DNA reads as TGTGCCAGCAGCCAGGGGGCCGGAAACTATGGCTACACCTTC. This codes for CASSQGAGNYGYTF.

There are many counts of this clonotype. This chain uses TRBV11-2 with TRBJ1-6; no clear D. V lost 4 bases, J lost 5 bases, and 3 bases lay in between. This CDR3 region has 12 residues. The germline V gene encodes CDR1 SGHAT and CDR2 FQNNGV. CDR3 sequence reads: CASSSDNSPLHF. The CDR3 DNA is TGTGCCAGCAGCTCTGATAATTCACCCCTCCACTTT.

In this sample, this clonotype turned up a few times. In DNA, the CDR3 is TGTGCCAGCAGCTTACTAGGGACAGGGGCCAACATTCAGTACTTC. Translating it yields CASSLLGTGANIQYF. V and J are TRBV11-2 and TRBJ2-4; 10 nucleotides match TRBD1. V was pared by 2 bases and J by 7 bases, with 5 bases of the junction left unmatched. In germline, CDR1 is SGHAT, CDR2 FQNNGV. The CDR3 totals 15 residues.

This clonotype was seen ten or more times. One end of the junction varies from germline; a read error may be responsible. The rearrangement joins TRBV13 to TRBJ2-2, with D maybe TRBD2 (5 bases). The CDR3 contains 14 residues. The germline gives CDR1 PRHDT, CDR2 FYEKMQ (reference sequence). The chain's CDR3 is CASSLTVYSGKLFF. CDR3 in DNA: TGTGCCAGCAGCTTGACGGTTTACTCCGGGAAGCTGTTTTTT.

This clonotype occurred many times. The chain couples TRBV27 to TRBJ2-2, with 11 bases that match TRBD1. V gave up 4 bases and J gave up 5 bases; unmatched junction bases: 9. Germline V gene data show CDR1 as MNHEY and CDR2 as SMNVEV (reference sequence). This CDR3 is 17 amino acids long. DNA of the CDR3: TGTGCCAGCAGTTCCTCGGACAGGGGGCTAGGAACCGGGGAGCTGTTTTTT. Amino acid sequence: CASSSSDRGLGTGELFF.

Ten or more counts support this clonotype. The chain carries TRBV15 and TRBJ2-5, with 13 bases identical to TRBD2. This CDR3 spans 17 amino acids. V trimming: 4 bases; J trimming: 4 bases; junction bases outside the gene matches: 9. Germline assignment: CDR1 LNHNV and CDR2 YYDKDF (reference sequence). The CDR3 DNA reads TGTGCCACCAGCAATACGCCGGGACTAGCGGGATCAGAGACCCAGTACTTC. It specifies CATSNTPGLAGSETQYF.

This clonotype has ten or more counts. The chain is built from TRBV6-2 or TRBV6-3 and TRBJ1-1; D unresolved. V lost 2 bases, J lost 4 bases, and 11 bases lay in between. This CDR3 comprises 14 residues. CDR1 is MNHEY, CDR2 SVGEGT, per germline. The CDR3 nucleotides are TGTGCCAGCAGTTACGCTCTGGGGAGCACTGAAGCTTTCTTT. Its protein product is CASSYALGSTEAFF.

This clonotype was counted many times. This chain links TRBV6-5 with TRBJ1-5, with D unresolved. In germline, CDR1 is MNHEY, CDR2 SVGAGI. V was shortened by 6 bases and J by 6 bases, with 6 bases between the two germline ends. CDR3 length: 11 residues. This CDR3 reads CASSTAQPQHF. DNA for the CDR3: TGTGCCAGCAGCACAGCTCAGCCCCAGCATTTT.

This clonotype was detected many times. The V call is TRBV5-1, the J call TRBJ1-1; unclear D gene. Germline CDR1 reads SGHRS; CDR2 reads YFSETQ. The germline V and J ends were trimmed by 4 bases and 1 base, with 14 bases remaining between them. The CDR3 extends over 15 amino acids. DNA for the CDR3: TGCGCCAGCAGCCCTATGCCAGCCTCGAACACTGAAGCTTTCTTT. Its translation: CASSPMPASNTEAFF.

This clonotype was seen many times. The chain employs TRBV19 and TRBJ1-1; D gene uncertain. CDR3 length: 12 residues. V was trimmed by 6 bases and J by 4 bases, leaving 9 bases between them. CDR1 and CDR2 from the germline V gene are LNHDA and SQIVND (reference sequence). The CDR3 protein is CASRPGPTEAFF. As DNA, the CDR3 is TGTGCCAGTAGGCCCGGGCCCACTGAAGCTTTCTTT.

This clonotype has at least ten counts. The chain has TRBV19 and TRBJ1-1; D uncertain. CDR1 and CDR2 from the germline V gene are LNHDA and SQIVND (reference sequence). The CDR3 has 13 residues. Trimming pared 5 bases from V and 6 bases from J, leaving 13 bases between. CDR3 loop: CASSAKGPAEAFF. The DNA of the CDR3 is TGTGCCAGTAGTGCCAAGGGTCCTGCTGAAGCTTTCTTT.

In this sample, this clonotype turned up a few times. The chain employs TRBV4-1 and TRBJ1-5; D might be TRBD1 (5 bases). Trimming shortened V by 0 bases and J by 0 bases, and 9 bases separated the two germline ends. Germline CDR1 reads MGHRA; CDR2 reads YSYEKL. The CDR3 covers 16 residues. The CDR3 DNA is TGCGCCAGCAGCCAAGATAGAGGGGATAGCAATCAGCCCCAGCATTTT. It translates to CASSQDRGDSNQPQHF.